This is a list of T cell receptor beta chains from one sample in a study of cytomegalovirus exposure and HLA in healthy donors. Here immunoSEQ multiplex PCR was the method, and the copy in TCRdb shows in-frame clones only, minus some. The data contain approximately 220,000 clones, roughly 83% of them seen just once; the ten biggest clones take up 0.71%. The sample consisted of PBMCs. The origin of the receptors is a boy aged 2 to 10 in good health and CMV-seronegative. Each CDR3 is given with its conserved first and last residue. Fields, in order: clone size, V gene, D gene, CDR3 length, J gene, CDR3 protein, CDR3 DNA. D genes are given only for firm matches. Size is omitted from some rows. Given values are once, few, many or a class for expanded clones.

clone_size: .; v_call: TRBV2; d_call: .; cdr3_length: 15; j_call: TRBJ1-2; cdr3_aa: CASSEAAGRGYGYTF; cdr3_nt: TGTGCCAGCAGTGAAGCGGCCGGGAGAGGCTATGGCTACACCTTC
clone_size: .; v_call: TRBV5-1; d_call: TRBD2; cdr3_length: 15; j_call: TRBJ2-1; cdr3_aa: CASSLGSGGPNEQFF; cdr3_nt: TGCGCCAGCAGCTTGGGGTCGGGGGGGCCCAATGAGCAGTTCTTC
clone_size: .; v_call: TRBV10-3; d_call: TRBD1; cdr3_length: 13; j_call: TRBJ1-4; cdr3_aa: CAIKGQPNEKLFF; cdr3_nt: TGTGCCATCAAGGGACAGCCTAATGAAAAACTGTTTTTT
clone_size: .; v_call: TRBV15; d_call: TRBD1; cdr3_length: 15; j_call: TRBJ2-5; cdr3_aa: CATSSETGGLETQYF; cdr3_nt: TGTGCCACCAGCAGCGAAACAGGGGGGCTAGAGACCCAGTACTTC
clone_size: .; v_call: TRBV19; d_call: .; cdr3_length: 13; j_call: TRBJ2-2; cdr3_aa: CASSATGTGELFF; cdr3_nt: TGTGCCAGTAGTGCTACCGGCACCGGGGAGCTGTTTTTT
clone_size: .; v_call: TRBV6-5; d_call: .; cdr3_length: 16; j_call: TRBJ1-4; cdr3_aa: CASSYGLTNRGEKLFF; cdr3_nt: TGTGCCAGCAGTTACGGTCTCACTAATAGGGGTGAAAAACTGTTTTTT
clone_size: .; v_call: TRBV9; d_call: .; cdr3_length: 14; j_call: TRBJ2-1; cdr3_aa: CASSAGGQNNEQFF; cdr3_nt: TGTGCCAGCAGCGCCGGGGGGCAGAACAATGAGCAGTTCTTC
clone_size: .; v_call: TRBV27; d_call: .; cdr3_length: 13; j_call: TRBJ1-2; cdr3_aa: CASSGGNRYGYTF; cdr3_nt: TGTGCCAGCAGCGGGGGGAACCGCTATGGCTACACCTTC
clone_size: .; v_call: TRBV4-1; d_call: .; cdr3_length: 19; j_call: TRBJ1-5; cdr3_aa: CASSPRLGIQQTSTQPQHF; cdr3_nt: TGCGCCAGCAGCCCCCGTCTGGGTATTCAACAGACCTCAACTCAGCCCCAGCATTTT
clone_size: .; v_call: TRBV5-4; d_call: .; cdr3_length: 18; j_call: TRBJ2-2; cdr3_aa: CASSLPDEAGGYSGELFF; cdr3_nt: TGTGCCAGCAGCCTACCCGACGAAGCAGGGGGGTATTCCGGGGAGCTGTTTTTT
clone_size: .; v_call: TRBV6-4; d_call: .; cdr3_length: 15; j_call: TRBJ1-1; cdr3_aa: CASSPGHNMNTEAFF; cdr3_nt: TGTGCCAGTAGTCCGGGTCATAATATGAACACTGAAGCTTTCTTT
clone_size: once; v_call: TRBV15; d_call: .; cdr3_length: 12; j_call: TRBJ1-1; cdr3_aa: CATSRATPEAFF; cdr3_nt: TGTGCCACCAGCAGAGCGACACCTGAAGCTTTCTTT
clone_size: .; v_call: TRBV6-1; d_call: TRBD1; cdr3_length: 15; j_call: TRBJ2-3; cdr3_aa: CASSEVRTGGTTQYF; cdr3_nt: TGTGCCAGCAGTGAAGTCAGGACAGGGGGGACGACGCAGTATTTT
clone_size: .; v_call: TRBV5-4; d_call: TRBD2; cdr3_length: 14; j_call: TRBJ2-7; cdr3_aa: CASSFTSGDYEQYF; cdr3_nt: TGTGCCAGCAGCTTTACTAGCGGGGACTACGAGCAGTACTTC
clone_size: .; v_call: TRBV10-2; d_call: .; cdr3_length: 12; j_call: TRBJ2-1; cdr3_aa: CASSFGIEEQFF; cdr3_nt: TGCGCCAGCAGTTTCGGGATTGAGGAGCAGTTCTTC
clone_size: .; v_call: TRBV25-1; d_call: .; cdr3_length: 14; j_call: TRBJ2-1; cdr3_aa: CASSDWASHNEQFF; cdr3_nt: TGTGCCAGCAGTGACTGGGCTAGCCACAATGAGCAGTTCTTC
clone_size: .; v_call: TRBV7-6; d_call: TRBD2; cdr3_length: 15; j_call: TRBJ2-7; cdr3_aa: CASSERFGTSDEQYF; cdr3_nt: TGTGCCAGCAGCGAAAGGTTCGGGACTAGCGACGAGCAGTACTTC
clone_size: .; v_call: TRBV14; d_call: .; cdr3_length: 12; j_call: TRBJ2-5; cdr3_aa: CASSQSLQTQYF; cdr3_nt: TGTGCCAGCAGCCAATCTCTACAGACCCAGTACTTC
clone_size: .; v_call: TRBV4-1; d_call: .; cdr3_length: 13; j_call: TRBJ2-7; cdr3_aa: CASSLKQGYEQYF; cdr3_nt: TGCGCCAGCAGCCTAAAACAGGGTTACGAGCAGTACTTC
clone_size: .; v_call: TRBV29-1; d_call: .; cdr3_length: 13; j_call: TRBJ1-4; cdr3_aa: CSVVVGAYEKLFF; cdr3_nt: TGCAGCGTTGTCGTCGGAGCCTATGAAAAACTGTTTTTT
clone_size: .; v_call: TRBV7-2; d_call: TRBD2; cdr3_length: 15; j_call: TRBJ2-1; cdr3_aa: CASSSLAEGHNEQFF; cdr3_nt: TGTGCCAGCAGCTCCCTAGCGGAGGGCCACAATGAGCAGTTCTTC
clone_size: .; v_call: TRBV28; d_call: TRBD2; cdr3_length: 16; j_call: TRBJ2-1; cdr3_aa: CASSAPGLAGYNEQFF; cdr3_nt: TGTGCCAGCAGCGCCCCGGGACTAGCGGGATACAATGAGCAGTTCTTC
clone_size: .; v_call: TRBV6-1; d_call: .; cdr3_length: 14; j_call: TRBJ2-1; cdr3_aa: CASSDMSSYNEQFF; cdr3_nt: TGTGCCAGCAGTGACATGAGCTCCTACAATGAGCAGTTCTTC
clone_size: few; v_call: TRBV7-9; d_call: .; cdr3_length: 13; j_call: TRBJ1-1; cdr3_aa: CASSSGGYTEAFF; cdr3_nt: TGTGCCAGCAGCTCCGGGGGGTACACTGAAGCTTTCTTT
clone_size: few; v_call: TRBV6-4; d_call: TRBD2; cdr3_length: 13; j_call: TRBJ2-7; cdr3_aa: CASSASGGYEQYF; cdr3_nt: TGTGCCAGCAGTGCCAGCGGGGGCTACGAGCAGTACTTC
clone_size: .; v_call: TRBV5-1; d_call: .; cdr3_length: 16; j_call: TRBJ2-2; cdr3_aa: CASSLNRVGKAGELFF; cdr3_nt: TGCGCCAGCAGCTTGAACAGGGTAGGGAAGGCCGGGGAGCTGTTTTTT
clone_size: few; v_call: TRBV6-5; d_call: .; cdr3_length: 15; j_call: TRBJ1-1; cdr3_aa: CASSYSRGGGTEAFF; cdr3_nt: TGTGCCAGCAGTTACTCGAGGGGAGGGGGCACTGAAGCTTTCTTT
clone_size: .; v_call: TRBV4-1; d_call: .; cdr3_length: 14; j_call: TRBJ1-2; cdr3_aa: CASSRPGTLYGYTF; cdr3_nt: TGCGCCAGCAGCCGCCCCGGGACATTATATGGCTACACCTTC
clone_size: .; v_call: TRBV7-6; d_call: .; cdr3_length: 13; j_call: TRBJ2-1; cdr3_aa: CASSLFSGNEQFF; cdr3_nt: TGTGCCAGCAGCTTATTCTCCGGGAATGAGCAGTTCTTC
clone_size: .; v_call: TRBV4-1; d_call: .; cdr3_length: 15; j_call: TRBJ2-3; cdr3_aa: CASSQVGGLTDTQYF; cdr3_nt: TGCGCCAGCAGCCAAGTAGGGGGTCTCACAGATACGCAGTATTTT
clone_size: .; v_call: TRBV4-1; d_call: TRBD2; cdr3_length: 14; j_call: TRBJ2-7; cdr3_aa: CASSYLAGVDEQYF; cdr3_nt: TGCGCCAGCAGCTACCTAGCGGGGGTCGACGAGCAGTACTTC
clone_size: .; v_call: TRBV5-4; d_call: .; cdr3_length: 17; j_call: TRBJ2-7; cdr3_aa: CASSGDDLATSRGEQYF; cdr3_nt: TGTGCCAGCAGCGGCGACGACCTTGCGACCTCAAGAGGGGAGCAGTACTTC
clone_size: .; v_call: TRBV28; d_call: TRBD1; cdr3_length: 14; j_call: TRBJ2-5; cdr3_aa: CASSLQGARETQYF; cdr3_nt: TGTGCCAGCAGTCTACAGGGGGCAAGGGAGACCCAGTACTTC